Presented here are 6 T cell receptor beta chains from one specimen sequenced in a study of graft-versus-host responses after intestinal transplantation. Sequencing was performed with immunoSEQ multiplex PCR; in TCRdb, only in-frame clones are kept and a portion is missing. The table lists several thousand clones, around 26% of them singletons. Here the sequenced sample was alloreactive CD4+ T cells from a mixed lymphocyte reaction culture, taken before intestinal transplant. The subset is: CFSE-low proliferating T cells sorted from roughly six-day pre-transplant mixed lymphocyte reaction (GvH or HvG direction). All receptors come from a human patient who received an intestinal transplant.

The chain recombines TRBV30 with TRBJ2-7; 10 bases agree with TRBD2. The CDR3 runs 14 residues. J was trimmed by 5 bases and V by 2 bases; bases with no gene match: 6. Germline V gene sequence: CDR1 GTSNPN, CDR2 SVGIG (reference sequence). The CDR3 reads CAWSRLAGGNEQYF. The CDR3 DNA reads as TGTGCCTGGAGTAGGTTAGCGGGAGGAAACGAGCAGTACTTC. The whole variable domain, filled in from reference TRBV30 and TRBJ2-7, reads SQTIHQWPATLVQPVGSPLSLECTVEGTSNPNLYWYRQAAGRGLQLLFYSVGIGQISSEVPQNLSASRPQDRQFILSSKKLLLSDSGFYLCAWSRLAGGNEQYFGPGTRLTVT.

This clone occurred a few times. At one boundary the junction diverges from the germline segment, which might be a read error. The chain recombines TRBV30 with TRBJ1-1, with a tentative D call TRBD1 (5 bases). The CDR3 loop spans 13 amino acids. Germline CDR1 reads GTSNPN; CDR2 reads SVGIG (reference sequence). For the CDR3, the DNA is TGTTCCTGGAGGTATCAGGGAAGGAGTGAAGCTTTCTTT. Protein sequence: CSWRYQGRSEAFF.

This clone was counted once. The chain links TRBV27 to TRBJ2-1, with a weak D call TRBD2 (5 bases). The CDR3 contains 17 residues. The V gene's germline CDR1 is MNHEY and CDR2 SMNVEV (reference sequence). Trimming removed 5 bases from V and 5 bases from J, with 22 bases in between. The CDR3 nucleotides are TGTGCCAGCAGTCGCCCTGCTTACGGGATGTCAGACAATGAGCAGTTCTTC. Its protein product is CASSRPAYGMSDNEQFF.

The rearrangement uses TRBV11-1 and TRBJ2-1; 9 bases align to TRBD2. Germline V gene sequence: CDR1 SGHAT, CDR2 FQDESV (reference sequence). The CDR3 covers 15 residues. V shed 3 bases, J shed 5 bases, and the junction held 5 bases outside the gene matches. The CDR3 DNA reads as TGTGCCAGCAGCTTGGGAGCTAGCGGGGACAATGAGCAGTTCTTC. It codes for CASSLGASGDNEQFF.

The rearrangement joins TRBV19 to TRBJ2-1, with TRBD2 matching over 11 bases. CDR1 is LNHDA, CDR2 SQIVND, per germline (reference sequence). The CDR3 is 15 residues long. The junction had 8 bases not matched to a gene; V was cut back by 4 bases and J by 9 bases. The CDR3 reads CASSTRLAGHTEQFF. The CDR3 coding sequence is TGTGCCAGTAGTACCCGACTAGCGGGACACACTGAGCAGTTCTTC.

This clone has a handful of counts. This chain connects TRBV12-5 to TRBJ1-5; D is undetermined. V dropped 2 bases and J dropped 6 bases, with 8 bases sitting between them. This CDR3 has 13 amino acids. Germline lookup yields CDR1 LGHNT and CDR2 FRNRAP. CDR3 protein: CASGLWDFQPQHF. CDR3 coding DNA: TGTGCTAGTGGTTTGTGGGATTTTCAGCCCCAGCATTTT.